These T cell receptor beta chains were read from a single sample in a study of T cells in Graves' hyperthyroidism and ophthalmopathy. TCRdb fed the multiplex PCR reads into MiXCR, producing one record per CDR3 protein. In the table there are some 370,000 distinct CDR3 sequences, about 17% of which are singletons. What was sequenced was blood. The receptor set was obtained from a woman in her twenties or thirties with Graves' hyperthyroidism that later progressed to Graves' ophthalmopathy. CDR3s include the opening cysteine and the closing phenylalanine or tryptophan. A D gene is named only where the DNA matches it firmly. The size field is filled for only some rows; it gives once, few, many or a size class.

J: TRBJ2-2
V: TRBV9
size: .
D: TRBD2
DNA: TGTGCCAGCAGCGTCGGCGGGAGGGGCACCGGGGAGCTGTTTTTT
CDR3: CASSVGGRGTGELFF

J: TRBJ2-2
V: TRBV5-1
size: many
D: .
DNA: TGCGCCAGCAGCCAAGGGGACATCCGAATCAACACCGGGGAGCTGTTTTTT
CDR3: CASSQGDIRINTGELFF

J: TRBJ2-4
V: TRBV27
size: .
D: .
DNA: TGTGCCAGCAGTTTATCGCGGGGTTCCTCAAACATTCAGTACTTC
CDR3: CASSLSRGSSNIQYF

J: TRBJ2-1
V: TRBV7-9
size: many
D: .
DNA: TGTGCCAGCAGCTTAGCTGTGGGGAATGAGCAGTTCTTC
CDR3: CASSLAVGNEQFF

J: TRBJ1-6
V: TRBV6-5
size: few
D: .
DNA: TGTGCCAGCAGTTACTCAATGGGCCATTCACCCCTCCACTTT
CDR3: CASSYSMGHSPLHF

J: TRBJ1-4
V: TRBV30
size: many
D: .
DNA: TGTGCCTGGAGTACGACCGGGACAACCCAAACTTTCTCTAATGAAAAACTGTTTTTT
CDR3: CAWSTTGTTQTFSNEKLFF

J: TRBJ2-5
V: TRBV6-1
size: few
D: .
DNA: TGTGCCAGCAGTCAATATCTAGCAGCGGGCCAAGAGACCCAGTACTTC
CDR3: CASSQYLAAGQETQYF

J: TRBJ2-7
V: TRBV19
size: many
D: .
DNA: TGTGCCAGTGGAGACAGTTACGAGCAGTACTTC
CDR3: CASGDSYEQYF

J: TRBJ2-1
V: TRBV3-1
size: many
D: .
DNA: TGTGCCAGCAGCCAGTCCCCCGGGACTCCGCAGTTCTTC
CDR3: CASSQSPGTPQFF

J: TRBJ2-7
V: TRBV5-1
size: many
D: TRBD2
DNA: TGCGCCAGCAGCCTCGGACTAGCGGAGAGCTACGAGCAGTACTTC
CDR3: CASSLGLAESYEQYF

J: TRBJ2-5
V: TRBV7-9
size: many
D: .
DNA: TGTGCCAGCAGCTCGGACTGGCAGGGAGAGACCCAGTACTTC
CDR3: CASSSDWQGETQYF

J: TRBJ2-5
V: TRBV5-6
size: many
D: TRBD2
DNA: TGTGCCAGCAGCTTGGATCCCAGCGGGAGGTTCTCAGGGACCCAGTACTTC
CDR3: CASSLDPSGRFSGTQYF

J: TRBJ1-3
V: TRBV5-1
size: many
D: .
DNA: TGCGCCAGCAGCTACAAAACCGGGGCAAACTCTGGAAACACCATATATTTT
CDR3: CASSYKTGANSGNTIYF

J: TRBJ2-2
V: TRBV5-1
size: .
D: .
DNA: TGCGCCAGCAGCTTGGGACAGGACACCGGGGAGCTGTTTTTT
CDR3: CASSLGQDTGELFF

J: TRBJ2-1
V: TRBV20-1
size: many
D: TRBD2
DNA: TGCAGCCCGCAGCGGGGGGACTCCTACAATGAGCAGTTCTTC
CDR3: CSPQRGDSYNEQFF

J: TRBJ2-2
V: TRBV10-2
size: .
D: .
DNA: TGCGCCAGCAGTGAGAACAGTCGGGAGCTGTTTTTT
CDR3: CASSENSRELFF

J: TRBJ2-1
V: TRBV13
size: many
D: TRBD1
DNA: TGTGCCAGCAGCATCCGGGACAGAAGGCCGGCAAATGAGCAGTTCTTC
CDR3: CASSIRDRRPANEQFF

J: TRBJ2-1
V: TRBV9
size: many
D: TRBD1
DNA: TGTGCCAGCAGCTTCGACCGGGACAGGGGAAGGACTGAGCAGTTCTTC
CDR3: CASSFDRDRGRTEQFF

J: TRBJ2-4
V: TRBV5-1
size: few
D: TRBD1
DNA: TGCGCCAGCAGCTTGACAGGGGTACTTGACAACATTCAGTACTTC
CDR3: CASSLTGVLDNIQYF

J: TRBJ2-2
V: TRBV2
size: many
D: TRBD2
DNA: TGTGCCAGCAGAATTCGACTAGCGGGGGGAACTGGGGAGCTGTTTTTT
CDR3: CASRIRLAGGTGELFF

J: TRBJ1-2
V: TRBV13
size: .
D: .
DNA: TGTGCCAGCAGCTTAGAAGGGGACGGCTACACCTTC
CDR3: CASSLEGDGYTF

J: TRBJ1-2
V: TRBV2
size: many
D: TRBD1
DNA: TGTGCCAGCAGTGAATCGGCAGGGGGCTATGGCTACACCTTC
CDR3: CASSESAGGYGYTF

J: TRBJ2-2
V: TRBV7-9
size: many
D: .
DNA: TGTGCCAGCAGCTTATGGCAGGGTGACACCGGGGAGCTGTTTTTT
CDR3: CASSLWQGDTGELFF

J: TRBJ2-2
V: TRBV3-1
size: .
D: TRBD2
DNA: TGTGCCAGCAGCCAACTCGCAGCGGGAGAGATCGGGGAGCTGTTTTTT
CDR3: CASSQLAAGEIGELFF

J: TRBJ2-3
V: TRBV6-1
size: few
D: .
DNA: TGTGCTCTAGCGAGAGATACGCAGTATTTT
CDR3: CALARDTQYF

J: TRBJ1-2
V: TRBV12-3/TRBV12-4
size: many
D: .
DNA: TGTGCCAGCAGTCCAGACAGTACGCTGGGCTATGGCTACACCTTC
CDR3: CASSPDSTLGYGYTF

J: TRBJ2-7
V: TRBV11-2
size: few
D: TRBD2
DNA: TGTGCCAGCAGTTTCACTAGCGGGGGGCTCTTGGAGCAGTACTTC
CDR3: CASSFTSGGLLEQYF

J: TRBJ2-5
V: TRBV18
size: many
D: TRBD1
DNA: TGTGCCAGCTCACCAGCGGGACAGGGGAGCGAGACCCAGTACTTC
CDR3: CASSPAGQGSETQYF

J: TRBJ1-4
V: TRBV24-1
size: .
D: TRBD1
DNA: TGTGCCACCGGCCTACTGACAGGGGGCAAGGAAAAACTGTTTTTT
CDR3: CATGLLTGGKEKLFF

J: TRBJ2-2
V: TRBV28
size: many
D: TRBD1
DNA: TGTGCCAGCAGTACGACGGGACAGTCGTCCGGGGAGCTGTTTTTT
CDR3: CASSTTGQSSGELFF

J: TRBJ1-1
V: TRBV7-9
size: many
D: .
DNA: TGTGCCAGCAGCTTAGCTGGGGATAACACTGAAGCTTTCTTT
CDR3: CASSLAGDNTEAFF

J: TRBJ2-5
V: TRBV6-1
size: many
D: .
DNA: TGTGCCAGCAGTGAGGGACCGGGGACCGGACAAGAGACCCAGTACTTC
CDR3: CASSEGPGTGQETQYF

J: TRBJ2-1
V: TRBV19
size: few
D: TRBD2
DNA: TGTGCCAGTAGTGTCAAGCGGGAGGTCTACAATGAGCAGTTCTTC
CDR3: CASSVKREVYNEQFF

J: TRBJ2-3
V: TRBV7-9
size: many
D: TRBD2
DNA: TGTGCCAGCAGCCCGACTAGCGGGATAGATACGCAGTATTTT
CDR3: CASSPTSGIDTQYF

J: TRBJ2-1
V: TRBV6-1
size: .
D: TRBD2
DNA: TGTGCAGCAAGCGGGACCGTCTCCTACAATGAGCAGTTCTTC
CDR3: CAASGTVSYNEQFF

J: TRBJ2-7
V: TRBV4-2
size: .
D: .
DNA: TGTGCCAGCAGCCAAGGAGTGGCAGGTACCTACGAGCAGTACTTC
CDR3: CASSQGVAGTYEQYF

J: TRBJ2-4
V: TRBV5-1
size: few
D: .
DNA: TGCGCCAGCAGCTTGGCCCTGCAGGGCGGCAAAAACATTCAGTACTTC
CDR3: CASSLALQGGKNIQYF